This T cell receptor (beta chain) was obtained from a study of blood T cell repertoires in COVID-19. The wider study: COVID-19 samples from acute and convalescent phases originated in the United States, Italy and Spain. Nucleic acid was either cDNA or gDNA, and it came from T cells, B-cell-depleted T cells, or PBMCs.

The germline V gene encodes CDR1 MDHEN and CDR2 SYDVKM. The trim removed 10 bases at V and 7 bases at J, leaving 11 bases unmatched. The CDR3 runs 14 residues. Those who participated ranged in age from 18 to 89 years and resided in around 22 US areas. Clinical histories supplied by participants themselves formed the basis of cohort assignment. The table came from immunoSEQ multiplex PCR; TCRdb's copy has only in-frame clones and leaves some out. The sample yields 250,000 or so clones, approximately 90% seen once. The source material was PBMCs or T cells enriched from blood (not recorded which). This rearrangement joins TRBV28 to TRBJ2-2; TRBD1 matches at 8 bases. This receptor was identified in a man aged 35 to 55 who had been exposed to COVID-19. The CDR3: CAIDSGGGLGELFF. The CDR3 DNA reads as TGTGCCATAGATTCAGGGGGCGGTCTCGGGGAGCTGTTTTTT.